The rows below give T cell receptor beta chains drawn from one sample of a study of blood T cell repertoires in COVID-19. TCRdb's table, derived via immunoSEQ multiplex PCR, lists solely in-frame clones and lacks some. The table lists 200,000 or so clones, 70% to 85% of them singletons. Specimen: peripheral blood. These receptors originate from a human donor with acute or convalescent COVID-19. The donor label of this sample is uncertain. CDR3s include the opening cysteine and the closing phenylalanine or tryptophan. A D gene is named only where the DNA matches it firmly. Size is omitted from some rows. Given values are once, few, many or a class for expanded clones.

J gene: TRBJ2-1; clone size: .; V gene: TRBV18; D gene: TRBD2; CDR3 DNA: TGTGCCAGCTCACGACTAGCGGGAAACTCCTACAATGAGCAGTTCTTC; CDR3 protein: CASSRLAGNSYNEQFF
J gene: TRBJ2-1; clone size: few; V gene: TRBV7-2; D gene: TRBD2; CDR3 DNA: TGTGCCAGCAGCTTTACTAGCGGATACAATGAGCAGTTCTTC; CDR3 protein: CASSFTSGYNEQFF
J gene: TRBJ1-4; clone size: .; V gene: TRBV6-5; D gene: .; CDR3 DNA: TGTGCCAGCAGTTACGGAGGGGAAAAACTGTTTTTT; CDR3 protein: CASSYGGEKLFF
J gene: TRBJ2-3; clone size: .; V gene: TRBV5-4; D gene: .; CDR3 DNA: TGTGCCAGCACCCACGGCCCCAGGGGTCGAAACCCCCTATCAGATACGCAGTATTTT; CDR3 protein: CASTHGPRGRNPLSDTQYF
J gene: TRBJ2-7; clone size: .; V gene: TRBV20-1; D gene: TRBD2; CDR3 DNA: TGCAGTGCTAGTAAAGCGGGAAGCTACGAGCAGTACTTC; CDR3 protein: CSASKAGSYEQYF
J gene: TRBJ2-7; clone size: .; V gene: TRBV5-1; D gene: TRBD2; CDR3 DNA: TGCGCCAGCAGCTTGAGGACTAGCGGGAGTCCCGAGCAGTACTTC; CDR3 protein: CASSLRTSGSPEQYF
J gene: TRBJ1-2; clone size: once; V gene: TRBV28; D gene: .; CDR3 DNA: TGTGCCAGCAGACAGGGTCGCGGCTACACCTTC; CDR3 protein: CASRQGRGYTF
J gene: TRBJ1-6; clone size: .; V gene: TRBV30; D gene: .; CDR3 DNA: TGTGCCTGGAGTGTACAAGTGGATTCACCCCTCCACTTT; CDR3 protein: CAWSVQVDSPLHF
J gene: TRBJ2-3; clone size: .; V gene: TRBV6-5; D gene: TRBD1; CDR3 DNA: TGTGCCAGCAGTTACACCCAGACAGGGTCCGATACGCAGTATTTT; CDR3 protein: CASSYTQTGSDTQYF
J gene: TRBJ1-4; clone size: .; V gene: TRBV24-1; D gene: TRBD1; CDR3 DNA: TGTGCCACCAGTGAGGGGACAGGGTCAGACGAAAAACTGTTTTTT; CDR3 protein: CATSEGTGSDEKLFF
J gene: TRBJ2-2; clone size: .; V gene: TRBV7-2; D gene: .; CDR3 DNA: TGTGCCAGCAGCCTCAGGAGGGCCGGGGAGCTGTTTTTT; CDR3 protein: CASSLRRAGELFF
J gene: TRBJ2-1; clone size: .; V gene: TRBV5-4; D gene: TRBD2; CDR3 DNA: TGTGCCAGCAGCTCCGGACTAGCGGGAGCTAGGGGCAATGAGCAGTTCTTC; CDR3 protein: CASSSGLAGARGNEQFF
J gene: TRBJ1-2; clone size: .; V gene: TRBV24-1; D gene: TRBD1; CDR3 DNA: TGTGCCACCAGTGACGAGACAGGGGTCTATGGCTACACCTTC; CDR3 protein: CATSDETGVYGYTF
J gene: TRBJ1-4; clone size: .; V gene: TRBV4-2; D gene: .; CDR3 DNA: TGTGCCAGCAGCCAAGGGCAGATAAATGAAAAACTGTTTTTT; CDR3 protein: CASSQGQINEKLFF
J gene: TRBJ2-1; clone size: once; V gene: TRBV7-2; D gene: .; CDR3 DNA: TGTGCCAGCAGTCCCAGCAGGGTTGAGCAGTTCTTC; CDR3 protein: CASSPSRVEQFF
J gene: TRBJ2-1; clone size: .; V gene: TRBV27; D gene: TRBD2; CDR3 DNA: TGTGCCAGCAGTTACGGGACTAGGTCTTATGAGCAGTTCTTC; CDR3 protein: CASSYGTRSYEQFF
J gene: TRBJ2-5; clone size: .; V gene: TRBV7-3; D gene: .; CDR3 DNA: TGTGCCAGCAGCTCCGATTGGACGAGGGCTCAAGAGACCCAGTACTTC; CDR3 protein: CASSSDWTRAQETQYF
J gene: TRBJ1-5; clone size: .; V gene: TRBV6-5; D gene: .; CDR3 DNA: TGTGCCAGCAGTTTGATTCAGCACAGGCCCCAGCATTTT; CDR3 protein: CASSLIQHRPQHF
J gene: TRBJ2-7; clone size: .; V gene: TRBV5-5; D gene: .; CDR3 DNA: TGTGCCAGCAGCTTGGCTACTCCAGGGTTCGTCTCCTACGAGCAGTACTTC; CDR3 protein: CASSLATPGFVSYEQYF
J gene: TRBJ2-1; clone size: .; V gene: TRBV30; D gene: .; CDR3 DNA: TGTGCCTGGAGTGCTAGTTCCTACAATGAGCAGTTCTTC; CDR3 protein: CAWSASSYNEQFF
J gene: TRBJ2-5; clone size: .; V gene: TRBV7-2; D gene: .; CDR3 DNA: TGTGCCAGCAGCTTCCTTTCCGGGACAAGGGGAGAGACCCAGTACTTC; CDR3 protein: CASSFLSGTRGETQYF
J gene: TRBJ2-1; clone size: .; V gene: TRBV7-3; D gene: TRBD2; CDR3 DNA: TGTGCCAGCAGCCCGCGGCCGGGACTAGCAGGTGAGCAGTTCTTC; CDR3 protein: CASSPRPGLAGEQFF
J gene: TRBJ1-5; clone size: .; V gene: TRBV27; D gene: .; CDR3 DNA: TGTGCCAGCAGCTTCGGGGGGGGAGGCAATCAGCCCCAGCATTTT; CDR3 protein: CASSFGGGGNQPQHF
J gene: TRBJ2-1; clone size: .; V gene: TRBV7-2; D gene: .; CDR3 DNA: TGTGCCAGCAGCCCAAGGGGGAGCAGATCCTACAATGAGCAGTTCTTC; CDR3 protein: CASSPRGSRSYNEQFF
J gene: TRBJ2-3; clone size: .; V gene: TRBV6-1; D gene: .; CDR3 DNA: TGTGCCAGCAGTGAACCCGGGATACGCACAGATACGCAGTATTTT; CDR3 protein: CASSEPGIRTDTQYF
J gene: TRBJ2-4; clone size: .; V gene: TRBV19; D gene: TRBD2; CDR3 DNA: TGTGCCAGTAGTACGCCCCGAACTAGCGGGAGAGGTGTGGCCAAAAACATTCAGTACTTC; CDR3 protein: CASSTPRTSGRGVAKNIQYF
J gene: TRBJ2-7; clone size: .; V gene: TRBV12-3/TRBV12-4; D gene: .; CDR3 DNA: TGTGCCAGCAGTTTCATTGGCAGGGGCCCCCCTGACTTC; CDR3 protein: CASSFIGRGPPDF
J gene: TRBJ1-5; clone size: .; V gene: TRBV2; D gene: .; CDR3 DNA: TGTGCCAGCAGTGGGGGGCCGAATCAGCCCCAGCATTTT; CDR3 protein: CASSGGPNQPQHF
J gene: TRBJ2-2; clone size: once; V gene: TRBV6-5; D gene: .; CDR3 DNA: TGTGCCAGCAGTTACTCGACCGGGAGTCACACCGGGGAGCTGTTTTTT; CDR3 protein: CASSYSTGSHTGELFF
J gene: TRBJ1-2; clone size: .; V gene: TRBV19; D gene: .; CDR3 DNA: TGTGCCAGTACCGAAAGGGTGGAGGGTTATGGCTACACCTTC; CDR3 protein: CASTERVEGYGYTF
J gene: TRBJ1-6; clone size: .; V gene: TRBV7-2; D gene: .; CDR3 DNA: TGTGCCAGCAGCTTAGACGACGGCGGAAATTCACCCCTCCACTTT; CDR3 protein: CASSLDDGGNSPLHF
J gene: TRBJ2-1; clone size: .; V gene: TRBV12-3/TRBV12-4; D gene: .; CDR3 DNA: TGTGCCAGCAGCCGTGACCGGGGCAATGAGCAGTTCTTC; CDR3 protein: CASSRDRGNEQFF
J gene: TRBJ2-1; clone size: .; V gene: TRBV18; D gene: TRBD2; CDR3 DNA: TGTGCCAGCTCACCCCGGGAGGGCCGGAGCAATGAGCAGTTCTTC; CDR3 protein: CASSPREGRSNEQFF
J gene: TRBJ2-3; clone size: .; V gene: TRBV9; D gene: TRBD1; CDR3 DNA: TGTGCCAGCAGCACAGGACAGGCAGATACGCAGTATTTT; CDR3 protein: CASSTGQADTQYF
J gene: TRBJ2-5; clone size: .; V gene: TRBV12-3/TRBV12-4; D gene: .; CDR3 DNA: TGTGCCAGCAGTTTACAGGGAGGACAGACCCAGTACTTC; CDR3 protein: CASSLQGGQTQYF
J gene: TRBJ1-5; clone size: .; V gene: TRBV18; D gene: TRBD1; CDR3 DNA: TGTGCCAGCTCACTAGGCGGACAGGGCTTACAGCCCCAGCATTTT; CDR3 protein: CASSLGGQGLQPQHF
J gene: TRBJ2-7; clone size: .; V gene: TRBV7-8; D gene: TRBD2; CDR3 DNA: TGTGCCAGCAGCTTAGAGCGGGGTAGCTACGAGCAGTACTTC; CDR3 protein: CASSLERGSYEQYF
J gene: TRBJ1-1; clone size: .; V gene: TRBV29-1; D gene: TRBD1; CDR3 DNA: TGCAGCGTTTTACAGGGGGTCACTGAAGCTTTCTTT; CDR3 protein: CSVLQGVTEAFF
J gene: TRBJ1-5; clone size: .; V gene: TRBV30; D gene: .; CDR3 DNA: TGTGCCTGGAGTGTAAAGGGGGGGGAAAATCAGCCCCAGCATTTT; CDR3 protein: CAWSVKGGENQPQHF
J gene: TRBJ2-1; clone size: .; V gene: TRBV7-3; D gene: TRBD2; CDR3 DNA: TGTGCCAGCCGTAGCGGGAGGAGTGATGAGCAGTTCTTC; CDR3 protein: CASRSGRSDEQFF
J gene: TRBJ2-2; clone size: .; V gene: TRBV19; D gene: TRBD2; CDR3 DNA: TGTGCCAGTAGAACCGGGACTAGCGGGATTGAAACCGGGGAGCTGTTTTTT; CDR3 protein: CASRTGTSGIETGELFF
J gene: TRBJ2-2; clone size: .; V gene: TRBV2; D gene: TRBD2; CDR3 DNA: TGTGCCAGCAGTGAATCGGGAGGGCGGACCGGGGAGCTGTTTTTT; CDR3 protein: CASSESGGRTGELFF
J gene: TRBJ1-4; clone size: .; V gene: TRBV11-2; D gene: .; CDR3 DNA: TGTGCCAGCAGCTTAGACGGGCAGGGGAGGGGTGAAAAACTGTTTTTT; CDR3 protein: CASSLDGQGRGEKLFF
J gene: TRBJ1-1; clone size: .; V gene: TRBV2; D gene: .; CDR3 DNA: TGTGCCAGCAGTGGTGGCAGTCCGAACACTGAAGCTTTCTTT; CDR3 protein: CASSGGSPNTEAFF
J gene: TRBJ1-5; clone size: few; V gene: TRBV19; D gene: TRBD1; CDR3 DNA: TGTGCCAGTAGTATAAGGGCCCGACAGGGGCGTCAGCCCCAGCATTTT; CDR3 protein: CASSIRARQGRQPQHF
J gene: TRBJ1-2; clone size: .; V gene: TRBV2; D gene: TRBD1; CDR3 DNA: TGTGCCAGCAGTTTGGGACAGGGGGTCCCCTATGGCTACACCTTC; CDR3 protein: CASSLGQGVPYGYTF
J gene: TRBJ2-1; clone size: .; V gene: TRBV7-2; D gene: TRBD2; CDR3 DNA: TGTGCCAGCAAGCCCGGGGGGAACTACAATGAGCAGTTCTTC; CDR3 protein: CASKPGGNYNEQFF
J gene: TRBJ2-6; clone size: few; V gene: TRBV3-1/TRBV3-2; D gene: .; CDR3 DNA: TGTGCCAGCAGCCACCAGGGCTGGGCCAACGTCCTGACTTTC; CDR3 protein: CASSHQGWANVLTF
J gene: TRBJ1-6; clone size: .; V gene: TRBV30; D gene: TRBD1; CDR3 DNA: TGTGCCTGGAGCCACAGGGACAGGTTCCACTTT; CDR3 protein: CAWSHRDRFHF
J gene: TRBJ2-5; clone size: once; V gene: TRBV6-5; D gene: .; CDR3 DNA: TGTGCCAGCACTCGGGGGGCCGGGGAGACCCAGTACTTC; CDR3 protein: CASTRGAGETQYF
J gene: TRBJ2-5; clone size: .; V gene: TRBV6-6; D gene: TRBD2; CDR3 DNA: TGTGCCAGCAGTTCCGCGGGAGCCCAAGAGACCCAGTACTTC; CDR3 protein: CASSSAGAQETQYF
J gene: TRBJ2-7; clone size: few; V gene: TRBV11-2; D gene: TRBD1; CDR3 DNA: TGTGCCAGCAGCCGGGGACAGTCCTACGAGCAGTACTTC; CDR3 protein: CASSRGQSYEQYF
J gene: TRBJ2-5; clone size: .; V gene: TRBV4-1; D gene: .; CDR3 DNA: TGCGCCAGCAGCAAACAGGGATCCACGGAGACCCAGTACTTC; CDR3 protein: CASSKQGSTETQYF
J gene: TRBJ1-1; clone size: .; V gene: TRBV30; D gene: .; CDR3 DNA: TGTGCCTGGAGCGACCGGGTGGACACTGAAGCTTTCTTT; CDR3 protein: CAWSDRVDTEAFF
J gene: TRBJ2-2; clone size: .; V gene: TRBV7-8; D gene: .; CDR3 DNA: TGTGCCAGCAGCTTAGACCGGACCGGGGAGCTGTTTTTT; CDR3 protein: CASSLDRTGELFF
J gene: TRBJ1-4; clone size: .; V gene: TRBV28; D gene: .; CDR3 DNA: TGTGCCAGCAGTTCGGGGTCAAAGTCGGATGAAAAACTGTTTTTT; CDR3 protein: CASSSGSKSDEKLFF
J gene: TRBJ2-7; clone size: .; V gene: TRBV4-3; D gene: .; CDR3 DNA: TGCGCCAGCAGCCTTCAAGTAATGGGGCACGGCGAGCAGTACTTC; CDR3 protein: CASSLQVMGHGEQYF
J gene: TRBJ1-1; clone size: .; V gene: TRBV29-1; D gene: TRBD1; CDR3 DNA: TGCAGCGTGGACAGGGGAGGCACTGAAGCTTTCTTT; CDR3 protein: CSVDRGGTEAFF
J gene: TRBJ1-1; clone size: .; V gene: TRBV5-5; D gene: .; CDR3 DNA: TGTGCCAGCAGCTTGAATACAGACCGCATGAACACTGAAGCTTTCTTT; CDR3 protein: CASSLNTDRMNTEAFF
J gene: TRBJ1-1; clone size: .; V gene: TRBV4-1; D gene: .; CDR3 DNA: TGCGCCAGCAGCCAAGAACAGGGCACTGAAGCTTTCTTT; CDR3 protein: CASSQEQGTEAFF